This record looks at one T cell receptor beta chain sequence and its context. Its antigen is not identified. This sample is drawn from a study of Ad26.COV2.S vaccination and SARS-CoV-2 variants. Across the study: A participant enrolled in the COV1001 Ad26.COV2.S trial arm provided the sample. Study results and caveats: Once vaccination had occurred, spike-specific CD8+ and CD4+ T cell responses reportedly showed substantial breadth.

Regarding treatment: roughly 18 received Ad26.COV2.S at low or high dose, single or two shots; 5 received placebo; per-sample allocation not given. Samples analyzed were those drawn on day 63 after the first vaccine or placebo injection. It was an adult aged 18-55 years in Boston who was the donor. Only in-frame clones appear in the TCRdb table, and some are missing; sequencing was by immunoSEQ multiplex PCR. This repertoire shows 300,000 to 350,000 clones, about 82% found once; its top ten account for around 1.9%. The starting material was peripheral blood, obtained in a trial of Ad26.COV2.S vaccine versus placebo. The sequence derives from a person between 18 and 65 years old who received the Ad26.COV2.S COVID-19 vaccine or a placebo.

The CDR3 sequence is CASSVEGTGPSGNTIYF. The CDR3 DNA follows: TGTGCCAGCAGCGTAGAAGGGACAGGGCCGTCTGGAAACACCATATATTTT. This chain uses TRBV9 with TRBJ1-3; TRBD1 aligns across 9 bases. The CDR3 is made up of 17 amino acids. CDR1 SGDLS and CDR2 YYNGEE come from the germline V gene. V was clipped by 0 bases and J by 1 base; unmatched bases: 5. Combining the CDR3 with reference TRBV9 and TRBJ1-3 gives the whole variable domain DSGVTQTPKHLITATGQRVTLRCSPRSGDLSVYWYQQSLDQGLQFLIQYYNGEERAKGNILERFSAQQFPDLHSELNLSSLELGDSALYFCASSVEGTGPSGNTIYFGEGSWLTVV.